Below, 32 T cell receptor beta chains from the same sample are listed, as sequenced in a study of CD8 T cells in ankylosing spondylitis. Using its own MiXCR run on the 5' RACE reads, TCRdb lists one record per CDR3 protein. The sample holds over 25,000 distinct CDR3 sequences, 13% to 15% seen once. Sequencing input: blood. The source of these receptors is a male donor with ankylosing spondylitis or in good health (not recorded which).

This clonotype was seen more than once but under ten times. This sequence joins TRBV6-2 or TRBV6-3 and TRBJ2-3; D possibly uses TRBD1 or TRBD2 (6 bases each). Germline lookup yields CDR1 MNHEY and CDR2 SVGEGT. The CDR3 loop spans 15 amino acids. V lost 3 bases, J lost 6 bases, and 16 bases lay in between. The CDR3: CASSYGGRTRDTQYF. CDR3 coding DNA: TGTGCCAGCAGTTATGGGGGGCGAACAAGGGATACGCAGTATTTT.

This clonotype was observed a few times. This chain links TRBV4-3 with TRBJ2-1; D unclear. V gave up 3 bases and J gave up 10 bases, with 13 bases separating them. The CDR3 spans 13 residues. In germline, CDR1 is LGHNA, CDR2 YSLEER. The CDR3 region has the DNA TGCGCCAGCAGCCACGGTGTTAGGGCCGAGCAGTTCTTC. It specifies CASSHGVRAEQFF.

This clonotype was seen a few times. The rearrangement links TRBV4-1 to TRBJ2-7, with D uncertain. The CDR3 covers 14 residues. V was clipped by 0 bases and J by 2 bases, with 8 bases between them. CDR1 is MGHRA and CDR2 is YSYEKL in the germline V gene. CDR3 sequence: CASSQERGPYEQYF. Here the CDR3 DNA reads TGCGCCAGCAGCCAAGAGAGAGGTCCCTACGAGCAGTACTTC.

The gene calls are TRBV13 and TRBJ2-5, with 10 bases matching TRBD1. The CDR3 has 13 amino acids. The ends lost 6 bases at V and 5 bases at J; junction bases unmatched: 3. Per germline, CDR1 PRHDT and CDR2 FYEKMQ (reference sequence). This CDR3 is CASRRQGAETQYF. The CDR3 coding sequence is TGTGCCAGCAGAAGACAGGGGGCTGAGACCCAGTACTTC.

CDR3 residues: CASSFPPGTGVEKLFF. The CDR3 DNA reads as TGTGCCAGCAGTTTTCCTCCTGGGACAGGGGTCGAAAAACTGTTTTTT. The J gene is TRBJ1-4, the V gene TRBV28, with 10 nucleotides matching TRBD1. The CDR3 is 16 residues long. Germline V lookup: CDR1 MDHEN, CDR2 SYDVKM. The V and J ends lost 3 bases and 8 bases, in that order; junction bases with no gene match: 9.

The V gene is TRBV11-2, the J gene TRBJ2-2; D unclear. CDR1 SGHAT and CDR2 FQNNGV come from the germline V gene. The CDR3 totals 12 residues. V was cut by 5 bases and J by 6 bases, with 7 bases left in between. CDR3 in amino acids: CASSVRSGELFF. The CDR3 bases are TGTGCCAGCAGCGTCCGATCCGGGGAGCTGTTTTTT.

The chain couples TRBV7-3 to TRBJ2-7; a possible D gene is TRBD1 (6 bases). The CDR3 loop spans 14 amino acids. V lost 5 bases, J lost 3 bases, and 14 bases lay in between. In germline, CDR1 is SGHTA, CDR2 FQGTGA. CDR3 in amino acids: CASSPSGGNYEQYF. CDR3 in DNA: TGTGCCAGCAGCCCAAGTGGGGGCAACTACGAGCAGTACTTC.

This sequence joins TRBV29-1 and TRBJ2-7; 7 bases fit TRBD2. This CDR3 comprises 13 residues. V lost 4 bases and J lost 2; bases outside the gene matches: 5. Germline lookup yields CDR1 SQVTM and CDR2 ANQGSEA. CDR3 sequence (DNA): TGCAGCGTTGGTGGGAGGGGTACCTACGAGCAGTACTTC. It specifies CSVGGRGTYEQYF.

This clonotype was found a few times. The genes are TRBV10-3 and TRBJ2-7; unclear D gene. V lost 6 bases to trimming and J lost 4 bases, with 7 bases between them. CDR1 ENHRY and CDR2 SYGVKD come from the germline V gene. This CDR3 comprises 11 residues. The CDR3 bases are TGTGCCATCAGACAGACTTACGAGCAGTACTTC. The encoded protein is CAIRQTYEQYF.

The sample holds a few counts of this clonotype. The chain couples TRBV12-3 or TRBV12-4 to TRBJ2-3, with TRBD2 as a possible D gene (5 bases). Trimming took 5 bases from V and 6 from J, leaving 12 bases between them. CDR3 length equals 13 residues. This chain's CDR3 is CASSPLGGDTQYF. The CDR3 coding sequence is TGTGCCAGCAGTCCCCTGGGCGGGGATACGCAGTATTTT.

This clonotype was picked up a small number of times. The chain couples TRBV20-1 to TRBJ2-7, with a weak D call TRBD1 (6 bases). The CDR3 spans 13 residues. V dropped 3 bases and J dropped 1 base, with 10 bases sitting between them. CDR1 and CDR2 (germline): DFQATT, SNEGSKA (reference sequence). CDR3 nucleotide sequence: TGCAGTGCTAGTGTACAGGGTTCCTACGAGCAGTACGTC. Translated: CSASVQGSYEQYV.

The chain combines TRBV6-2 or TRBV6-3 with TRBJ2-3; no definite D call. Trimming removed 4 bases at V and 2 bases at J, with 16 bases between. Germline assignment: CDR1 MNHEY and CDR2 SVGEGT. The CDR3 length is 16 residues. This chain's CDR3 is CASSSPRVENTDTQYF. The CDR3, as DNA: TGTGCCAGCAGTTCCCCCCGGGTTGAGAACACAGATACGCAGTATTTT.

This clonotype was counted between two and nine times. This sequence joins TRBV6-6 and TRBJ1-5; TRBD1 matches at 7 bases. The CDR3 spans 15 residues. With 4 bases clipped from V and 2 bases from J, the junction kept 5 bases outside the gene matches. Germline values: CDR1 MNHNY, CDR2 SVGAGI (reference sequence). CDR3 amino acids: CASSSGTDRNQPQHF. DNA for the CDR3: TGTGCCAGCAGTTCGGGGACAGATCGCAATCAGCCCCAGCATTTT.

The chain uses TRBV27 and TRBJ2-2; 7 bases align to TRBD1. The V and J ends lost 6 bases and 6 bases, in that order; junction bases with no gene match: 4. CDR1 MNHEY and CDR2 SMNVEV come from the germline V gene (reference sequence). There are 13 residues in the CDR3. The CDR3 nucleotides read TGTGCCAGCAGCTACGACAGGGCCGGGGAGCTGTTTTTT. It codes for CASSYDRAGELFF.

CDR3 nucleotides: TGTGCCAGCAGCTCGGACAATGAGCAGTTCTTC. Its translation is CASSSDNEQFF. V and J are TRBV7-3 and TRBJ2-1; no clear D gene. The V gene lost 4 bases and the J gene lost 5 bases, with 3 bases spanning the gap. The CDR3 runs to 11 residues. CDR1 and CDR2 from the germline V gene are SGHTA and FQGTGA. The whole variable domain, filled in from reference TRBV7-3 and TRBJ2-1, reads GAGVSQTPSNKVTEKGKYVELRCDPISGHTALYWYRQSLGQGPEFLIYFQGTGAADDSGLPNDRFFAVRPEGSVSTLKIQRTERGDSAVYLCASSSDNEQFFGPGTRLTVL.

The rearrangement joins TRBV29-1 to TRBJ1-1; tentative D call: TRBD1 (5 bases). CDR3 length: 12 residues. Trimming left V 3 bases short and J 6 bases short, with 11 bases between. CDR1 SQVTM and CDR2 ANQGSEA come from the germline V gene. The CDR3 spells CSVEEGRPEAFF. In nucleotides, the CDR3 is TGCAGCGTTGAGGAGGGGCGGCCTGAAGCTTTCTTT.

The chain uses TRBV7-8 and TRBJ2-1; weak D call: TRBD1 (6 bases). This CDR3 region has 15 residues. Germline-derived CDR1 and CDR2 are SGHVS and FQNEAQ. V was pared by 5 bases and J by 4 bases, with 15 bases between. This CDR3 is CASSPQGLAYNEQFF. The CDR3 bases are TGTGCCAGCAGCCCTCAGGGGCTTGCTTACAATGAGCAGTTCTTC.

This clonotype came up a few times. This chain's CDR3 is CASSLVGRDNEKLFF. The CDR3 DNA follows: TGTGCCAGCAGTTTAGTCGGCAGGGATAATGAAAAACTGTTTTTT. This rearrangement joins TRBV12-3 or TRBV12-4 to TRBJ1-4, with a weak D call TRBD1 (5 bases). The CDR3 runs 15 residues. The V and J ends lost 1 base and 4 bases respectively, with 10 bases between them.

This rearrangement joins TRBV20-1 to TRBJ2-1; 10 bases are a match to TRBD2. CDR1 is DFQATT and CDR2 is SNEGSKA in the germline V gene (reference sequence). This CDR3 region has 18 residues. The trim removed 0 bases at V and 6 bases at J, leaving 14 bases unmatched. CDR3 region: CSARDRKGGTSEPNEQFF. For the CDR3, the DNA is TGCAGTGCTAGAGATAGAAAGGGTGGGACTAGCGAACCCAATGAGCAGTTCTTC.

This rearrangement joins TRBV30 to TRBJ2-2; 10 bases agree with TRBD2. Trimming at V came to 5 bases and at J to 3 bases, leaving 15 bases not matched to a gene. Germline V gene data show CDR1 as GTSNPN and CDR2 as SVGIG (reference sequence). This CDR3 comprises 18 residues. The CDR3 DNA sequence: TGTGCCTGGGGGGCTGGGGCTAGCGGGAGTCTGTACACCGGGGAGCTGTTTTTT. It specifies CAWGAGASGSLYTGELFF.

This sequence joins TRBV20-1 and TRBJ2-1; no firm D call. Germline V gene lookup returns CDR1 DFQATT and CDR2 SNEGSKA (reference sequence). CDR3 length: 13 amino acids. The V gene lost 0 bases and the J gene lost 6 bases, with 9 bases spanning the gap. CDR3 nucleotide sequence: TGCAGTGCTAGAGATCATAGGATCAATGAGCAGTTCTTC. It specifies CSARDHRINEQFF.

The sample holds many counts of this clonotype. V usage is TRBV12-3 or TRBV12-4 and J usage is TRBJ2-7; 12 bases match TRBD1. V dropped 5 bases and J dropped 5; count of bases not matched to a gene: 7. The CDR3 length is 15 residues. The DNA for the CDR3 is TGTGCCAGCAGTCCCCGGGGACAGGGGGCTCACGAGCAGTACTTC. Translation: CASSPRGQGAHEQYF.

This chain links TRBV29-1 with TRBJ2-7; TRBD2 might be the D (5 bases). Germline CDR1 is SQVTM and CDR2 is ANQGSEA. Between the trimmed V and J ends, which lost 0 bases and 7 bases, there was a span of 7 bases. This CDR3 region has 11 residues. Here the CDR3 DNA reads TGCAGCGTTGAAGATCCGGGGGAGCAGTACTTC. This codes for CSVEDPGEQYF.

This sequence joins TRBV9 and TRBJ2-3, with D hard to call. The CDR3 is 12 residues long. V was cut by 2 bases and J by 4 bases, with 5 bases left in between. The germline V gene has CDR1 SGDLS and CDR2 YYNGEE. DNA for the CDR3: TGTGCCAGCAGCGTTGAGGCAGATACGCAGTATTTT. This translates into CASSVEADTQYF.

V and J are TRBV29-1 and TRBJ2-2, with D possibly being TRBD2 (7 bases). The CDR3 has 15 residues. CDR1 is SQVTM, CDR2 ANQGSEA, per germline. The V gene lost 6 bases and the J gene lost 2 bases, with 16 bases spanning the gap. CDR3: CSVGRRGGNTGELFF. The CDR3 DNA follows: TGCAGCGTCGGAAGGAGGGGGGGAAACACCGGGGAGCTGTTTTTT.

V usage is TRBV28 and J usage is TRBJ2-5; unclear D gene. Trimming cost V 3 bases and J 1 base, with 12 bases left between them. This CDR3 region has 15 residues. Germline CDR1 is MDHEN and CDR2 is SYDVKM. CDR3 amino acids: CASSFRVGLQETQYF. CDR3 sequence (DNA): TGTGCCAGCAGTTTTCGCGTCGGGCTCCAAGAGACCCAGTACTTC. Complete variable domain (other parts from reference TRBV28 and TRBJ2-5): DVKVTQSSRYLVKRTGEKVFLECVQDMDHENMFWYRQDPGLGLRLIYFSYDVKMKEKGDIPEGYSVSREKKERFSLILESASTNQTSMYLCASSFRVGLQETQYFGPGTRLLVL.

The rearrangement uses TRBV28 and TRBJ2-7; 10 nucleotides line up with TRBD1. From germline, CDR1 is MDHEN and CDR2 SYDVKM. The CDR3 sequence is 14 residues long. J gave up 6 bases and V 5 bases, and 7 bases lay outside the gene matches. The CDR3 nucleotides read TGTGCCAGCAGTCCTTCCGGGACAGGGGTCGAGCAGTACGTC. Residues: CASSPSGTGVEQYV.

This clonotype was detected a few times. This chain joins TRBV18 and TRBJ2-7; no clear D gene. Germline V lookup: CDR1 KGHSH, CDR2 LQKENI. Trimming took off 6 bases at V and 2 bases at J, with 8 bases between the two ends. The CDR3 totals 12 residues. CDR3 amino acids: CASSRSTYEQYV. CDR3 DNA: TGTGCCAGCTCGCGCAGTACCTACGAGCAGTACGTC.

In this sample, this clonotype turned up many times. This sequence joins TRBV20-1 and TRBJ2-1; D is unclear. Germline V CDR1 and CDR2: DFQATT, SNEGSKA (reference sequence). V was shortened by 6 bases and J by 2 bases, with 14 bases between the two germline ends. The CDR3 length is 14 residues. The CDR3 DNA reads as TGCAGTGCCCCCCCCGGCGGCCCCTACAATGAGCAGTTCTTC. Protein sequence: CSAPPGGPYNEQFF.

This clonotype was picked up a small number of times. V and J are TRBV9 and TRBJ2-3; D is unclear. Germline V CDR1 and CDR2: SGDLS, YYNGEE. This CDR3 spans 11 amino acids. V dropped 6 bases and J dropped 6 bases, with 8 bases sitting between them. The DNA of the CDR3 is TGTGCCAGCACCCCAGTGGATACGCAGTATTTT. Translating it yields CASTPVDTQYF.

V is TRBV7-8 and J is TRBJ2-1; D is ambiguous. Trimming removed 5 bases from V and 7 bases from J, with 9 bases in between. The CDR3 contains 12 residues. Per the germline V gene, CDR1 is SGHVS and CDR2 is FQNEAQ. The CDR3 loop reads CASSRRGNEQFF. CDR3 DNA: TGTGCCAGCAGCAGGAGAGGAAATGAGCAGTTCTTC.

This sequence joins TRBV20-1 and TRBJ1-1; D is undetermined. This CDR3 has 13 amino acids. The germline CDR1 and CDR2 sequences are DFQATT and SNEGSKA (reference sequence). V lost 3 bases, J lost 3 bases, and 11 bases lay in between. The CDR3 nucleotides are TGCAGTGCTAGTCTTCCCGGGGACACTGAAGCTTTCTTT. As protein: CSASLPGDTEAFF.